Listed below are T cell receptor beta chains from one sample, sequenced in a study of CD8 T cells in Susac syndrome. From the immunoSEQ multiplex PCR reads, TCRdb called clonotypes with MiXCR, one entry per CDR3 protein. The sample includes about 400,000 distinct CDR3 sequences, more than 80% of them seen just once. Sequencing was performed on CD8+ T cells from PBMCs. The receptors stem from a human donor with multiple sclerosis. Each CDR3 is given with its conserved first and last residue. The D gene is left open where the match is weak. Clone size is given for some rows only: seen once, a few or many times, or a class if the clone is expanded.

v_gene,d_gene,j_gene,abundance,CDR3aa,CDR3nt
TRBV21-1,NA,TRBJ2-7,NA,CASSKEKRRCPYEQYF,TGTGCCAGCAGCAAAGAAAAGCGGAGATGTCCTTACGAGCAGTACTTC
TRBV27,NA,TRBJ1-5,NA,CASSLSGQGYNQPQHF,TGTGCCAGCAGTTTATCGGGGCAGGGTTATAATCAGCCCCAGCATTTT
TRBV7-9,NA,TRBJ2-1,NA,CASSLLALGSYNEQFF,TGTGCCAGCAGCTTACTAGCCCTTGGATCCTACAATGAGCAGTTCTTC
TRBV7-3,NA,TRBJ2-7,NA,CASSLTYRTALYEQYF,TGTGCCAGCAGCTTAACTTATCGGACAGCACTTTACGAGCAGTACTTC
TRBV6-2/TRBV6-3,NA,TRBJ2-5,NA,CASTPRARYQETQYF,TGTGCCAGCACCCCCAGGGCCAGGTACCAAGAGACCCAGTACTTC
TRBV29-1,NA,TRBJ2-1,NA,CSVEESGNEQFF,TGCAGCGTTGAAGAGTCAGGCAATGAGCAGTTCTTC
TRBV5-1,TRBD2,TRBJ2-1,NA,CASSFGLAGNEQFF,TGCGCCAGCAGCTTCGGACTAGCGGGCAATGAGCAGTTCTTC
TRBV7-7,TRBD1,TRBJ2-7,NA,CASSPDRGFNEQYF,TGTGCCAGCAGCCCAGACAGGGGATTCAACGAGCAGTACTTC
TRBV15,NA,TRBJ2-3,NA,CATSRVIADSRTQYF,TGTGCCACCAGCAGAGTAATTGCGGATTCGCGTACGCAGTATTTT
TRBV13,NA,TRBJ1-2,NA,CASSLGLGGRNGYTF,TGTGCCAGCAGCTTAGGCCTGGGGGGGCGTAATGGCTACACCTTC
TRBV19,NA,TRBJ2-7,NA,CASSIMDGAYEQYF,TGTGCCAGTAGTATAATGGACGGAGCCTACGAGCAGTACTTC
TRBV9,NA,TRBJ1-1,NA,CASSARPGTEGNTEAFF,TGTGCCAGCAGCGCGCGGCCAGGTACGGAGGGAAACACTGAAGCTTTCTTT
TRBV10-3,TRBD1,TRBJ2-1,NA,CAMGQNNEQFF,TGTGCCATGGGACAGAACAATGAGCAGTTCTTC
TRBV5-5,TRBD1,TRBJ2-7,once,CASSPEDRGFEQYF,TGTGCCAGCAGCCCGGAGGACAGGGGATTCGAGCAGTACTTC
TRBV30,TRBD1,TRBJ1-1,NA,CAWSLPGGAEAFF,TGTGCCTGGAGTTTGCCAGGGGGCGCTGAAGCTTTCTTT
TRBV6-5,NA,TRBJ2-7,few,CASSYRAPVGEQYF,TGTGCCAGCAGTTACCGGGCCCCTGTGGGCGAGCAGTACTTC
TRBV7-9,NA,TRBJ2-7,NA,CASSLDRQDEQYF,TGTGCCAGCAGCTTAGACAGGCAAGACGAGCAGTACTTC
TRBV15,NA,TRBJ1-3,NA,CATSRDGSSGNTIYF,TGTGCCACCAGCAGAGACGGAAGTTCTGGAAACACCATATATTTT
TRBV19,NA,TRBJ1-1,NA,CASSLAGMNTEAFF,TGTGCCAGTAGTCTGGCAGGGATGAACACTGAAGCTTTCTTT
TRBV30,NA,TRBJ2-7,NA,CAWSVPTGAPYEQYF,TGTGCCTGGAGTGTACCAACGGGAGCGCCCTACGAGCAGTACTTC
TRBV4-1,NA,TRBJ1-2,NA,CASSQDYTGFYGYTF,TGCGCCAGCAGCCAAGATTATACAGGGTTCTATGGCTACACCTTC
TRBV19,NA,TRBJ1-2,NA,CATRGAGLYGYTF,TGTGCCACCCGAGGGGCAGGGCTCTATGGCTACACCTTC
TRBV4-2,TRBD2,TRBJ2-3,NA,CASSQDLAVLSTDTQYF,TGTGCCAGCAGCCAAGATCTAGCGGTCCTTAGCACAGATACGCAGTATTTT
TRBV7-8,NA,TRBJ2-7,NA,CASSLVVTSYEQYF,TGTGCCAGCAGCTTAGTTGTTACCTCCTACGAGCAGTACTTC
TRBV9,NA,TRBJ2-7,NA,CASSVGVENSYEQYF,TGTGCCAGCAGCGTAGGGGTGGAAAACTCCTACGAGCAGTACTTC
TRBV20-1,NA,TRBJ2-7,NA,CSAPIGVGEQYF,TGCAGTGCCCCCATAGGGGTCGGCGAGCAGTACTTC
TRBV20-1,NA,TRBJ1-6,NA,CSARDESKGENSPLHF,TGCAGTGCTAGAGATGAGTCGAAGGGGGAAAATTCACCCCTCCACTTT
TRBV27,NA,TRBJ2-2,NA,CASSFVGGRNTGELFF,TGTGCCAGCAGTTTTGTGGGGGGGCGAAACACCGGGGAGCTGTTTTTT
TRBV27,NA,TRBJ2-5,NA,CASSPSGWDTYQETQYF,TGTGCCAGCAGCCCTTCCGGATGGGACACGTACCAAGAGACCCAGTACTTC
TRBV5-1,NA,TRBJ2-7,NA,CASSLEGASSYEQYF,TGCGCCAGCAGCTTGGAAGGGGCTTCCTCCTACGAGCAGTACTTC
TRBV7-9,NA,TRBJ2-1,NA,CAGCGGHYNEQFF,TGTGCCGGATGTGGGGGACACTACAATGAGCAGTTCTTC
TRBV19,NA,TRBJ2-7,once,CASSFTGLTYEQYF,TGTGCCAGTAGCTTTACAGGGCTTACCTACGAGCAGTACTTC
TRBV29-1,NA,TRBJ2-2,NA,CSVEGATRDTGELFF,TGCAGCGTTGAGGGGGCCACAAGGGACACCGGGGAGCTGTTTTTT
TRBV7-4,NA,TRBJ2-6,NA,CASSLHRGKASGANVLTF,TGTGCCAGCAGCTTACATAGAGGGAAGGCCTCTGGGGCCAACGTCCTGACTTTC
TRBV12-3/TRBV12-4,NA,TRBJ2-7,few,CASSPWTVSYEQYF,TGTGCCAGCAGTCCCTGGACCGTCTCCTACGAGCAGTACTTC
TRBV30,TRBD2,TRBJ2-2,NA,CAWLAGGAGELFF,TGTGCCTGGTTAGCGGGAGGGGCCGGGGAGCTGTTTTTT
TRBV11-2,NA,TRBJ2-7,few,CASSFPGQLYEQYF,TGTGCCAGCAGCTTCCCAGGACAGCTCTACGAGCAGTACTTC
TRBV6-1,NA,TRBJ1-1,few,CASSEGWETEAFF,TGTGCCAGCAGTGAAGGGTGGGAAACTGAAGCTTTCTTT
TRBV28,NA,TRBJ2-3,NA,CASRRSEGPTDTQYF,TGTGCCAGCAGGCGAAGCGAGGGGCCCACAGATACGCAGTATTTT
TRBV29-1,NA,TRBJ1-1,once,CSVEDGGGHTEAFF,TGCAGCGTTGAAGACGGGGGTGGTCACACTGAAGCTTTCTTT
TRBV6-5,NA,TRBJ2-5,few,CASSYIWGVQETQYF,TGTGCCAGCAGTTACATCTGGGGAGTCCAAGAGACCCAGTACTTC
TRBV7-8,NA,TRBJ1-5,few,CASSLDNQPQHF,TGTGCCAGCAGCTTAGACAATCAGCCCCAGCATTTT
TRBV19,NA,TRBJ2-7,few,CASSPTPDEQYF,TGTGCCAGTAGTCCGACTCCTGACGAGCAGTACTTC
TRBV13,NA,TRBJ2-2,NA,CASSSHTGELFF,TGTGCCAGCAGCTCACACACCGGGGAGCTGTTTTTT
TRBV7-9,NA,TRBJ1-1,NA,CASSLPDSYTEAFF,TGTGCCAGCAGCTTACCTGACAGCTACACTGAAGCTTTCTTT
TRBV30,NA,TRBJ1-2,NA,CAWRGTDGYTF,TGTGCCTGGAGGGGTACGGATGGCTACACCTTC
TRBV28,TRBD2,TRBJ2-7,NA,CASSHQGGLAVYEQYF,TGTGCCAGCAGTCATCAGGGGGGACTAGCGGTCTACGAGCAGTACTTC
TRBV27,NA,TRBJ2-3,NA,CASSENSDTQYF,TGTGCCAGCAGCGAAAACTCGGATACGCAGTATTTT
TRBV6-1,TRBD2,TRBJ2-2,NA,CASSFTGLANVGELFF,TGTGCCAGCAGCTTTACGGGACTAGCCAATGTCGGGGAGCTGTTTTTT
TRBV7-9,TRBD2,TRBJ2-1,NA,CASSPPGELAGGHEQFF,TGTGCCAGCAGTCCCCCCGGCGAACTAGCGGGAGGTCATGAGCAGTTCTTC
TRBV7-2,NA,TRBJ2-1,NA,CASTSQEVYYNEQFF,TGTGCCAGCACCTCTCAGGAGGTTTACTACAATGAGCAGTTCTTC
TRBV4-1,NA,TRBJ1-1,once,CASSQDGTSGNTEAFF,TGCGCCAGCAGCCAAGATGGCACTTCGGGTAACACTGAAGCTTTCTTT
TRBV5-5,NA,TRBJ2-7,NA,CASCRLPQGEQYF,TGTGCCAGCTGCCGACTACCGCAAGGGGAGCAGTACTTC
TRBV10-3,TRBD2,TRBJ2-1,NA,CAISEFGAGSTNEQFF,TGTGCCATCAGTGAGTTTGGAGCGGGATCTACCAATGAGCAGTTCTTC
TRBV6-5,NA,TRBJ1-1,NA,CASSYRPGRPEAFF,TGTGCCAGCAGTTACCGCCCGGGCAGGCCTGAAGCTTTCTTT